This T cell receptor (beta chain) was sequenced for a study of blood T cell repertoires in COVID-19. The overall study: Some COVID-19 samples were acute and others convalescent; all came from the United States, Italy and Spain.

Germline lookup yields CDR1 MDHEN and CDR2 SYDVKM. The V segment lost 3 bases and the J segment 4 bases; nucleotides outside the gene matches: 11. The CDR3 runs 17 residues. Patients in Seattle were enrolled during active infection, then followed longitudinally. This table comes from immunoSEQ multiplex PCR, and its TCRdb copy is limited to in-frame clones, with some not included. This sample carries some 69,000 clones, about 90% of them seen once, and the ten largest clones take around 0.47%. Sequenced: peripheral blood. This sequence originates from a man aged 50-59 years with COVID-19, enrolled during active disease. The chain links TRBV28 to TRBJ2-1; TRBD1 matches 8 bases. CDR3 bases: TGTGCCAGCAGTTTTTGGAAACAGGGGGGAGCTTACAATGAGCAGTTCTTC. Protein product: CASSFWKQGGAYNEQFF.